These T cell receptor beta chains were read from a single sample in a study of T cells in Graves' hyperthyroidism and ophthalmopathy. MiXCR, applied by TCRdb to the multiplex PCR reads, yields one record per CDR3 protein. Seen here are approximately 100,000 distinct CDR3 sequences, roughly 39% observed once, and the top ten hold 10%. The specimen sequenced was peripheral blood or thyroid tissue (not recorded which). The receptors stem from a woman aged 25 to 39 with Graves' hyperthyroidism. Each CDR3 is given with its conserved first and last residue. The order of the fields is CDR3 protein, CDR3 DNA, V gene, J gene, clone size, D gene. The D gene is left open where the match is weak. Only some rows state a clone size, as once, few, many or a class for expanded clones.

CDR3 protein: CASSGIQGGYGYTF
CDR3 DNA: TGTGCCAGCAGTGGTATACAGGGGGGCTATGGCTACACCTTC
V gene: TRBV6-5
J gene: TRBJ1-2
clone size: many
D gene: TRBD1

CDR3 protein: CASSYLAHTIYF
CDR3 DNA: TGTGCCAGCAGTTATTTGGCGCACACCATATATTTT
V gene: TRBV6-6
J gene: TRBJ1-3
clone size: many
D gene: -

CDR3 protein: CASSYGTNQPQHF
CDR3 DNA: TGTGCCAGCAGTTACGGGACCAATCAGCCCCAGCATTTT
V gene: TRBV13
J gene: TRBJ1-5
clone size: -
D gene: -

CDR3 protein: CASSSQANTEAFF
CDR3 DNA: TGTGCCAGCAGCTCCCAGGCGAACACTGAAGCTTTCTTT
V gene: TRBV7-3
J gene: TRBJ1-1
clone size: -
D gene: -

CDR3 protein: CAIRSGTGWWSYEQYF
CDR3 DNA: TGTGCCATCAGGTCCGGGACAGGGTGGTGGTCCTACGAGCAGTACTTC
V gene: TRBV10-3
J gene: TRBJ2-7
clone size: -
D gene: TRBD1

CDR3 protein: CASSQVTTAPKYGYTF
CDR3 DNA: TGTGCCAGCAGCCAAGTTACGACAGCCCCTAAATATGGCTACACCTTC
V gene: TRBV7-2
J gene: TRBJ1-2
clone size: -
D gene: -

CDR3 protein: CATSDPTSSYGYTF
CDR3 DNA: TGTGCCACCAGTGATCCAACGTCCTCCTATGGCTACACCTTC
V gene: TRBV24-1
J gene: TRBJ1-2
clone size: many
D gene: -

CDR3 protein: CASRPGMGELFF
CDR3 DNA: TGTGCCAGTAGGCCGGGCATGGGGGAGCTGTTTTTT
V gene: TRBV19
J gene: TRBJ2-2
clone size: many
D gene: -

CDR3 protein: CATSRTRFMNIEALF
CDR3 DNA: TGTGCCACCAGCAGGACAAGGTTCATGAACATTGAAGCTCTCTTT
V gene: TRBV15
J gene: TRBJ1-1
clone size: -
D gene: -

CDR3 protein: CASRAGSYERYF
CDR3 DNA: TGTGCCAGTAGAGCCGGCAGCTACGAGCGGTACTTC
V gene: TRBV7-2
J gene: TRBJ2-7
clone size: -
D gene: -

CDR3 protein: CASRMGHGSFQPQHF
CDR3 DNA: TGTGCCAGCAGGATGGGACACGGTAGCTTTCAGCCCCAGCATTTT
V gene: TRBV27
J gene: TRBJ1-5
clone size: many
D gene: -

CDR3 protein: CSALTNTEAFF
CDR3 DNA: TGCAGTGCTCTTACGAACACTGAAGCTTTCTTT
V gene: TRBV20-1
J gene: TRBJ1-1
clone size: many
D gene: -

CDR3 protein: CASSPGTGHSQPQHF
CDR3 DNA: TGTGCCAGCAGCCCCGGGACAGGGCATAGTCAGCCCCAGCATTTT
V gene: TRBV9
J gene: TRBJ1-5
clone size: -
D gene: TRBD1

CDR3 protein: CASSQGRQGYEQYF
CDR3 DNA: TGCGCCAGCAGCCAAGGCCGACAGGGATACGAGCAGTACTTC
V gene: TRBV7-8
J gene: TRBJ2-7
clone size: -
D gene: TRBD1

CDR3 protein: CASSSFTTVNTGELFF
CDR3 DNA: TGTGCCAGCAGCTCCTTCACGACAGTGAACACCGGGGAGCTGTTTTTT
V gene: TRBV7-8
J gene: TRBJ2-2
clone size: many
D gene: -

CDR3 protein: CASSFAGTEAFF
CDR3 DNA: TGTGCCAGCAGTTTCGCGGGCACTGAAGCTTTCTTT
V gene: TRBV12-3/TRBV12-4
J gene: TRBJ1-1
clone size: many
D gene: -

CDR3 protein: CAIKDDSSYNSPLHF
CDR3 DNA: TGTGCCATCAAGGATGACAGCTCCTATAATTCACCCCTCCACTTT
V gene: TRBV10-3
J gene: TRBJ1-6
clone size: -
D gene: -

CDR3 protein: CASSLEGRAGELFF
CDR3 DNA: TGTGCCAGCAGCTTAGAGGGCCGGGCCGGGGAGCTGTTTTTT
V gene: TRBV7-9
J gene: TRBJ2-2
clone size: -
D gene: -

CDR3 protein: CASRTLRGGPLIVNTEAFF
CDR3 DNA: TGTGCCAGCAGAACCTTAAGAGGGGGACCCCTCATCGTGAACACTGAAGCTTTCTTT
V gene: TRBV12-3/TRBV12-4
J gene: TRBJ1-1
clone size: few
D gene: -

CDR3 protein: CASSLTTGTGSDTQYF
CDR3 DNA: TGTGCCAGCAGCCTCACGACCGGGACAGGGTCAGATACGCAGTATTTT
V gene: TRBV7-2
J gene: TRBJ2-3
clone size: -
D gene: TRBD1

CDR3 protein: CAWSVPGGLSYEQYF
CDR3 DNA: TGTGCCTGGAGTGTACCGGGGGGACTCTCCTACGAGCAGTACTTC
V gene: TRBV30
J gene: TRBJ2-7
clone size: few
D gene: TRBD2

CDR3 protein: CASSHRTGDKYGYTF
CDR3 DNA: TGCGCCAGCAGCCATAGGACAGGAGATAAGTATGGCTACACCTTC
V gene: TRBV4-1
J gene: TRBJ1-2
clone size: many
D gene: TRBD1

CDR3 protein: CASRRQFQGNQPQHF
CDR3 DNA: TGTGCCAGCAGGCGACAGTTCCAGGGCAATCAGCCCCAGCATTTT
V gene: TRBV6-5
J gene: TRBJ1-5
clone size: many
D gene: -

CDR3 protein: CASSFPSERQYF
CDR3 DNA: TGTGCCAGCAGTTTTCCATCCGAGCGGCAGTACTTC
V gene: TRBV28
J gene: TRBJ2-7
clone size: many
D gene: -

CDR3 protein: CASSQDPGAGANVLTF
CDR3 DNA: TGTGCCAGCAGCCAAGATCCAGGGGCTGGGGCCAACGTCCTGACTTTC
V gene: TRBV3-1
J gene: TRBJ2-6
clone size: many
D gene: -

CDR3 protein: CSASSGTAAYEQYF
CDR3 DNA: TGCAGTGCTAGTTCCGGGACGGCCGCCTACGAGCAGTACTTC
V gene: TRBV20-1
J gene: TRBJ2-7
clone size: -
D gene: -

CDR3 protein: CASAGCGLENQPQRF
CDR3 DNA: TGTGCCAGCGCTGGCTGCGGCCTAGAAAATCAGCCCCAGCGTTTT
V gene: TRBV2
J gene: TRBJ1-5
clone size: -
D gene: -

CDR3 protein: CASSLTHTNTVAFF
CDR3 DNA: TGTGCCAGCAGCTTAACACACACGAACACTGTAGCTTTCTTT
V gene: TRBV7-6
J gene: TRBJ1-1
clone size: -
D gene: -

CDR3 protein: CASSVSDNPSSGNTIYF
CDR3 DNA: TGTGCCAGCAGCGTATCGGACAATCCGAGCTCTGGAAACACCATATATTTT
V gene: TRBV9
J gene: TRBJ1-3
clone size: many
D gene: -

CDR3 protein: CATSDGTIAFF
CDR3 DNA: TGTGCCACCAGTGATGGGACAATAGCTTTCTTT
V gene: TRBV24-1
J gene: TRBJ1-1
clone size: many
D gene: -

CDR3 protein: CASSLDRGSPLHF
CDR3 DNA: TGTGCCAGCAGCTTAGATCGGGGTTCACCCCTCCACTTT
V gene: TRBV11-2
J gene: TRBJ1-6
clone size: many
D gene: -

CDR3 protein: CSAPGDRGTSPLHF
CDR3 DNA: TGCAGTGCTCCCGGAGACAGGGGGACTTCACCCCTCCACTTT
V gene: TRBV20-1
J gene: TRBJ1-6
clone size: -
D gene: TRBD1

CDR3 protein: CASRELGQNYGYTF
CDR3 DNA: TGTGCCAGCAGGGAATTGGGCCAAAACTATGGCTACACCTTC
V gene: TRBV6-6
J gene: TRBJ1-2
clone size: many
D gene: -

CDR3 protein: CAISEGGTGEQYF
CDR3 DNA: TGTGCCATCAGTGAAGGAGGGACCGGCGAGCAGTACTTC
V gene: TRBV10-3
J gene: TRBJ2-7
clone size: medium-sized
D gene: -

CDR3 protein: CASSLAGGGGGEQYF
CDR3 DNA: TGTGCCAGCAGCTTAGCCGGTGGGGGGGGTGGCGAGCAGTACTTC
V gene: TRBV7-8
J gene: TRBJ2-7
clone size: many
D gene: TRBD2